This T cell receptor beta chain was found in a study of PD-1 blockade in classical Hodgkin lymphoma. Comments on this clone: What it binds is not known.

Sequenced by immunoSEQ multiplex PCR; TCRdb stores in-frame clones only, minus some. The table has approximately 99,000 clones, 70% to 90% seen once; the top ten hold roughly 21%. General study points: Causes of the repertoire differences remain undefined, possibly disease activity or prior therapy. Newly diagnosed patients were said to have less baseline TCR diversity than healthy donors did.

Every one of the patients relapsed after autologous stem cell transplantation (brentuximab vedotin exposure was variable). Each best response was a complete response, a partial response or progressive disease. Germline V gene sequence: CDR1 SGDLS, CDR2 YYNGEE. CDR3 length: 13 residues. Between the trimmed V and J ends, which lost 1 base and 7 bases, there was a span of 11 bases. The chain joins TRBV9 to TRBJ1-2; D is unclear. Sequences were derived from peripheral blood mononuclear cells (PBMCs), sampled before the second cycle of nivolumab. The sequence was collected from a human donor with classical Hodgkin lymphoma. The CDR3 sequence is CASSVPQAAGYTF. The CDR3 nucleotides are TGTGCCAGCAGCGTACCCCAGGCTGCTGGCTACACCTTC.